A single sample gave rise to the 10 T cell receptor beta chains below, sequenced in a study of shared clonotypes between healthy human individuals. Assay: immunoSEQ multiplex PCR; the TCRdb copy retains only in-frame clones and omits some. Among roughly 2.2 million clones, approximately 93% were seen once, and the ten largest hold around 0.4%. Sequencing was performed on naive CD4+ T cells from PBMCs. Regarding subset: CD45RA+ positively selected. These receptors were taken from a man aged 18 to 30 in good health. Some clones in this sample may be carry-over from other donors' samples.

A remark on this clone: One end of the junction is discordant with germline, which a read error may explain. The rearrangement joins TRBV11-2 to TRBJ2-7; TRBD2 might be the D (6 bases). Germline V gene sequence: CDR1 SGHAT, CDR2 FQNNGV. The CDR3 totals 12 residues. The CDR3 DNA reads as TGTGCCAGCAGCTTAGACGGCGAGCGGGCCCGCTTC. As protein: CASSLDGERARF.

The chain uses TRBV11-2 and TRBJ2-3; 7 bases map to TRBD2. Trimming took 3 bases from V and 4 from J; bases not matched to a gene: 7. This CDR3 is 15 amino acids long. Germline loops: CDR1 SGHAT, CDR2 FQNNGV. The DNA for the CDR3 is TGTGCCAGCAGCTTCCGGCGGGAGATTCCAGATACGCAGTATTTT. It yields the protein CASSFRREIPDTQYF.

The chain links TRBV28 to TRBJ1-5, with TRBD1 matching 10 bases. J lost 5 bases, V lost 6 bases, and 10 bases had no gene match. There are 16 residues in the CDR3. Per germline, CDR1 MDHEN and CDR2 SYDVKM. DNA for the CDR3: TGTGCCAGCAGCTACTTAGGGACAGGGGAACATCAGCCCCAGCATTTT. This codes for CASSYLGTGEHQPQHF.

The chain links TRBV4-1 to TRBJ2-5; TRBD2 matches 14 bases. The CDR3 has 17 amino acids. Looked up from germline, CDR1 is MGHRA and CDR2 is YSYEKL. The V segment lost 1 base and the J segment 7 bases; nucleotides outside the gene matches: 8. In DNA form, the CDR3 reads TGCGCCAGCAGCCAAGGGGGACTAGCGGGAGTCCGTGGGACCCAGTACTTC. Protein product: CASSQGGLAGVRGTQYF.

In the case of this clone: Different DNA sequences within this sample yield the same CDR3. As DNA, the CDR3 is TGCGCCAGCAGCTTAGGCGGGATTTACAATGAGCAGTTCTTC. This sequence encodes CASSLGGIYNEQFF. This chain connects TRBV5-1 to TRBJ2-1; maybe TRBD2 (6 bases). The germline gives CDR1 SGHRS, CDR2 YFSETQ. V lost 2 bases, J lost 4 bases, and 10 bases lay in between. The CDR3 totals 14 residues. The full variable domain, its missing parts supplied by reference TRBV5-1 and TRBJ2-1, is KAGVTQTPRYLIKTRGQQVTLSCSPISGHRSVSWYQQTPGQGLQFLFEYFSETQRNKGNFPGRFSGRQFSNSRSEMNVSTLELGDSALYLCASSLGGIYNEQFFGPGTRLTVL.

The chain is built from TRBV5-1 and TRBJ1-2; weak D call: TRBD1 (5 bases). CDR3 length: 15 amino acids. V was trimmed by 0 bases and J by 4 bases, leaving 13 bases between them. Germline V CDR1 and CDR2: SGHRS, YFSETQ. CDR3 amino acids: CASSLAGGIGYGYTF. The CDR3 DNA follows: TGCGCCAGCAGCTTGGCTGGGGGGATAGGCTATGGCTACACCTTC.

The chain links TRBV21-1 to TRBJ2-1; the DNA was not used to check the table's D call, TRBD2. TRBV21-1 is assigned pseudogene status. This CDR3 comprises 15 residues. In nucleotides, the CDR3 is TGTGCCAGCAGCGCCCTGGCGGGAGACGTGAATGAGCAGTTCTTC. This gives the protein CASSALAGDVNEQFF.

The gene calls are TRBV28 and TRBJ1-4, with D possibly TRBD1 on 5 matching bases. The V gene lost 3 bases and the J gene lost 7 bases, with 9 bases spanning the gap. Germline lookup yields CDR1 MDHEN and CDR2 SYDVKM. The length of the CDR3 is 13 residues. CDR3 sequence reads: CASSFLRAEKLFF. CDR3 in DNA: TGTGCCAGCAGTTTTCTCAGGGCTGAAAAACTGTTTTTT.

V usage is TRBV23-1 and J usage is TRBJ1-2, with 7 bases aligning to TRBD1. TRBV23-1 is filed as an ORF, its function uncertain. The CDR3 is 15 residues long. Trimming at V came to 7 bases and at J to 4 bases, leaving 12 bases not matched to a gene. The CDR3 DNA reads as TGCGCCAGCACGAAGAGTCCGGGGACAGTCTATGGCTACACCTTC. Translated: CASTKSPGTVYGYTF.

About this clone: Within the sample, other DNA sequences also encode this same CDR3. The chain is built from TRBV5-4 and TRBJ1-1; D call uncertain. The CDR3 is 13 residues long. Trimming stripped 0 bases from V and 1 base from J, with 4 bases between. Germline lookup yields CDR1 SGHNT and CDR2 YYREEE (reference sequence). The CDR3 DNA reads TGTGCCAGCAGCTTGGGGACGAACACTGAAGCTTTCTTT. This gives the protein CASSLGTNTEAFF.